One and the same sample provided the 5 T cell receptor beta chains below, sequenced in a study of early T cells in non-severe SARS-CoV-2 infection. TCRdb fed the 5' RACE reads into MiXCR, producing one record per CDR3 protein. The data contain some 70,000 distinct CDR3 sequences, 4.9% of them singletons. Source material: whole blood. The origin of the receptors is an adult who was a healthcare worker with PCR-confirmed SARS-CoV-2 infection or an uninfected control (not recorded which).

Ten or more counts support this clonotype. V gene TRBV10-3 combines with J gene TRBJ2-3; TRBD2 is a possible D gene (5 bases). The CDR3 is 13 residues long. Trimming removed 3 bases from V and 5 bases from J, with 9 bases in between. Germline CDR1 reads ENHRY; CDR2 reads SYGVKD. CDR3 nucleotides: TGTGCCATCAGTGATTTGACTAAAGATACGCAGTATTTT. Protein product: CAISDLTKDTQYF.

The table lists this clonotype with a few counts. The chain couples TRBV11-2 to TRBJ2-5; weak D call: TRBD1 (6 bases). From germline, CDR1 is SGHAT and CDR2 FQNNGV. This CDR3 region has 14 residues. V was trimmed by 0 bases and J by 9 bases, leaving 14 bases between them. The CDR3 DNA reads TGTGCCAGCAGCTTAGATATGAGGAAGGGGGCCCAGTACTTC. It translates to CASSLDMRKGAQYF.

Ten or more counts support this clonotype. The rearrangement links TRBV9 to TRBJ2-2; D is undetermined. Germline CDR1 SGDLS, CDR2 YYNGEE. Between the trimmed V and J ends, which lost 0 bases and 1 base, there was a span of 7 bases. This CDR3 has 15 amino acids. DNA for the CDR3: TGTGCCAGCAGCGTAGCAGCGCGGAACACCGGGGAGCTGTTTTTT. Its translation is CASSVAARNTGELFF.

There are many counts of this clonotype. V is TRBV10-3 and J is TRBJ2-2; 8 bases are a match to TRBD2. CDR1 is ENHRY, CDR2 SYGVKD, per germline. V lost 7 bases and J lost 0; bases outside the gene matches: 1. The CDR3 has 14 residues. CDR3 protein: CAIKREPNTGELFF. The CDR3 bases are TGTGCCATCAAGCGGGAGCCGAACACCGGGGAGCTGTTTTTT.

The chain combines TRBV7-9 with TRBJ2-7; D is ambiguous. The CDR3 is 15 amino acids. V dropped 3 bases and J dropped 4 bases, with 16 bases sitting between them. The V gene's germline CDR1 is SEHNR and CDR2 FQNEAQ (reference sequence). The CDR3 region is CASSFDGPFGYEQYF. The DNA for the CDR3 is TGTGCCAGCAGCTTCGACGGTCCCTTCGGGTACGAGCAGTACTTC. The full variable domain, completed using reference TRBV7-9 and TRBJ2-7, is DTGVSQNPRHKITKRGQNVTFRCDPISEHNRLYWYRQTLGQGPEFLTYFQNEAQLEKSRLLSDRFSAERPKGSFSTLEIQRTEQGDSAMYLCASSFDGPFGYEQYFGPGTRLTVT.